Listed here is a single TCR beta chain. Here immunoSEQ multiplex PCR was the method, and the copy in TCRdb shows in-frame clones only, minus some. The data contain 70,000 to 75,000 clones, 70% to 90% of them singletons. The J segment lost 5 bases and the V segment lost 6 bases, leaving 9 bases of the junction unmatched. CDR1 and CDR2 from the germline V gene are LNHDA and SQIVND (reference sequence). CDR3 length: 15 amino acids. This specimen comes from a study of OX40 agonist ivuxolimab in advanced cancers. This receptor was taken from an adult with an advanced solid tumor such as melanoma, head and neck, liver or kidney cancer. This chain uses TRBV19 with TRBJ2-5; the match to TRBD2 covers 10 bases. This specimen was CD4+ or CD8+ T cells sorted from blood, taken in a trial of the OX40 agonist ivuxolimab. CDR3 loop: CASSLLAGYAETQYF. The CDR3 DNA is TGTGCCAGTAGCTTACTAGCGGGGTATGCGGAGACCCAGTACTTC. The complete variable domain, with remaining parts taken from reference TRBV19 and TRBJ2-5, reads DGGITQSPKYLFRKEGQNVTLSCEQNLNHDAMYWYRQDPGQGLRLIYYSQIVNDFQKGDIAEGYSVSREKKESFPLTVTSAQKNPTAFYLCASSLLAGYAETQYFGPGTRLLVL.